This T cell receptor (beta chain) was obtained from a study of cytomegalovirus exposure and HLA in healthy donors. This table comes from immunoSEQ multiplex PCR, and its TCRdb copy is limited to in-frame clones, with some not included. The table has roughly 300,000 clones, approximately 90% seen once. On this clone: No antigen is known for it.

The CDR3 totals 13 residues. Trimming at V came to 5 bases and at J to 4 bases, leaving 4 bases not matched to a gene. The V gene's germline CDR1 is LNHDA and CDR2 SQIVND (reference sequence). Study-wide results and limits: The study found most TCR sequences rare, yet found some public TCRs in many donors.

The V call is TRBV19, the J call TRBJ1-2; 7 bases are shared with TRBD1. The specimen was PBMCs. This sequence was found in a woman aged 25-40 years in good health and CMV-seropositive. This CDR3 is CASSFRTGYGYTF. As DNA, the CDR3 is TGTGCCAGTAGTTTTCGGACAGGCTATGGCTACACCTTC.